The 27 T cell receptor beta chains in this list originate from one sample, sequenced in a study of T cells expressing NK-cell markers. TCRdb reprocessed the 5' RACE reads and stores each CDR3 protein as one record, lacking DNA. The sample spans some 500,000 distinct CDR3 sequences; the ten largest clones claim roughly 1.4%. Sequences were obtained from blood T cells: a sorted CD56 or NKG2C T cell subset, CD4+ or CD8+ T cells, or bulk PBMC T cells (not recorded which). These TCRs come from a woman aged 45 to 65 in good health.

This chain connects TRBV11-3 to TRBJ2-3; checking the TCRdb D call of TRBD2 is not possible without DNA. CDR1 SGHNT and CDR2 YENEEA come from the germline V gene. The CDR3 covers 13 residues. CDR3 loop: CASSQRLADTQYF.

The J gene is TRBJ2-3, the V gene TRBV29-1; TCRdb's D call of TRBD2 is untestable without DNA. There are 17 residues in the CDR3. Germline assignment: CDR1 SQVTM and CDR2 ANQGSEA. The CDR3 region is CSGPSLLAGGRTDTQYF.

This chain joins TRBV5-5 and TRBJ2-3; TCRdb reports TRBD2, a call that lacks DNA to check it against. CDR1 SGHKS and CDR2 YYEKEE come from the germline V gene (reference sequence). The length of the CDR3 is 16 residues. CDR3 in amino acids: CASSLVAGLGTDTQYF.

V gene TRBV5-1 combines with J gene TRBJ2-7. CDR3 length equals 14 residues. CDR1 and CDR2 (germline): SGHRS, YFSETQ. CDR3 in amino acids: CASSLGPDHYEQYF.

The chain carries TRBV5-5 and TRBJ1-2; without DNA, the TCRdb call of TRBD1 cannot be checked. CDR3 length: 14 residues. In germline, CDR1 is SGHKS, CDR2 YYEKEE (reference sequence). CDR3 amino acids: CASSFGTGLGGYTF. Together with reference TRBV5-5 and TRBJ1-2, the CDR3 gives the full variable domain: DAGVTQSPTHLIKTRGQQVTLRCSPISGHKSVSWYQQVLGQGPQFIFQYYEKEERGRGNFPDRFSARQFPNYSSELNVNALLLGDSALYLCASSFGTGLGGYTFGSGTRLTVV.

The chain couples TRBV18 to TRBJ2-3; TCRdb calls TRBD2, which cannot be checked without DNA. Germline loops: CDR1 KGHSH, CDR2 LQKENI. The CDR3 has 16 amino acids. CDR3 region: CASSETLATSTDTQYF.

The V and J genes are TRBV5-1 and TRBJ2-2. Per germline, CDR1 SGHRS and CDR2 YFSETQ. The CDR3 is made up of 19 amino acids. The CDR3 loop reads CASSLGGGRATTNTGELFF.

The chain is built from TRBV24-1 and TRBJ1-5; the D call of TRBD1 rests on TCRdb alone, since no DNA is present to check it. Germline V gene sequence: CDR1 KGHDR, CDR2 SFDVKD. The CDR3 length is 14 residues. This CDR3 reads CATVLPGAGQPQHF.

The rearrangement joins TRBV12-3 or TRBV12-4 to TRBJ2-3. This CDR3 is 14 amino acids long. The CDR3 sequence is CASSFGAATDTQYF.

V gene TRBV6-1 combines with J gene TRBJ1-4; TCRdb returns TRBD1, unconfirmable since there is no DNA. The CDR3 spans 16 residues. The germline V gene encodes CDR1 MNHNS and CDR2 SASEGT. CDR3 sequence reads: CASRTQVPGQGWRLFF.

The rearrangement joins TRBV3-1 to TRBJ2-6; TCRdb proposes TRBD1, but this gene call is untestable without DNA. The CDR3 runs 20 residues. Germline V CDR1 and CDR2: LGHDT, YNNKEL (reference sequence). The CDR3 loop is CASSQGVSGQGLSGANVLTF.

This sequence joins TRBV6-5 and TRBJ2-5. The germline V gene encodes CDR1 MNHEY and CDR2 SVGAGI. The CDR3 runs 15 residues. The CDR3 region is CASSYTVNPQETQYF.

This chain connects TRBV7-2 to TRBJ1-2. Germline lookup yields CDR1 SGHTA and CDR2 FQGNSA. CDR3 length: 15 amino acids. Here the CDR3 reads CASSLGAGVTYGYTF.

The rearrangement uses TRBV5-1 and TRBJ2-1. The CDR3 is 17 amino acids. Germline CDR1 reads SGHRS; CDR2 reads YFSETQ. The CDR3 reads CASSLDVRRSSYNEQFF. The variable domain in full, with the rest retrieved from reference TRBV5-1 and TRBJ2-1, is KAGVTQTPRYLIKTRGQQVTLSCSPISGHRSVSWYQQTPGQGLQFLFEYFSETQRNKGNFPGRFSGRQFSNSRSEMNVSTLELGDSALYLCASSLDVRRSSYNEQFFGPGTRLTVL.

V is TRBV6-5 and J is TRBJ2-5. This CDR3 is 13 amino acids long. Germline V CDR1 and CDR2: MNHEY, SVGAGI. The chain's CDR3 is CASSYTETGTQYF.

The chain employs TRBV20-1 and TRBJ2-1; without DNA, the TCRdb call of TRBD2 cannot be checked. The CDR3 is 14 amino acids. Germline V gives CDR1 DFQATT, CDR2 SNEGSKA (reference sequence). The CDR3 is CSERRREGRGEQFF.

V and J are TRBV7-9 and TRBJ2-1; the D gene TCRdb calls, TRBD2, cannot be checked with no DNA. The CDR3 consists of 15 residues. In germline, CDR1 is SEHNR, CDR2 FQNEAQ (reference sequence). The CDR3: CAIISGTYSNGEQFF. The variable domain in full, with the rest retrieved from reference TRBV7-9 and TRBJ2-1, is DTGVSQNPRHKITKRGQNVTFRCDPISEHNRLYWYRQTLGQGPEFLTYFQNEAQLEKSRLLSDRFSAERPKGSFSTLEIQRTEQGDSAMYLCAIISGTYSNGEQFFGPGTRLTVL.

The V call is TRBV15, the J call TRBJ2-1; TCRdb names TRBD2, which stays unverified in the absence of DNA. CDR1 is LNHNV, CDR2 YYDKDF, per germline (reference sequence). This CDR3 spans 13 amino acids. The CDR3 sequence is CATSRGLVREQFF.

CDR3 protein: CAISESGHPPVGYTF. V is TRBV10-3 and J is TRBJ1-2; lacking DNA, the TRBD1 call made by TCRdb goes unchecked. The CDR3 has 15 residues. Germline V CDR1 and CDR2: ENHRY, SYGVKD.

The chain couples TRBV2 to TRBJ2-2; TCRdb returns TRBD1, unconfirmable since there is no DNA. The CDR3 loop spans 13 amino acids. CDR1 is SNHLY, CDR2 FYNNEI, per germline. The CDR3 sequence is CAPGQGDDGELFF.

This sequence joins TRBV7-9 and TRBJ1-2; TCRdb designates TRBD1, a call that cannot be tested without DNA. Germline V gene data show CDR1 as SEHNR and CDR2 as FQNEAQ (reference sequence). This CDR3 spans 12 amino acids. CDR3 in amino acids: CASSTAGTNYTF.

The chain employs TRBV20-1 and TRBJ2-1. The germline V gene has CDR1 DFQATT and CDR2 SNEGSKA (reference sequence). The CDR3 consists of 13 residues. The CDR3 spells CSARDGVYNEQFF.

The chain links TRBV4-2 to TRBJ1-3; TCRdb picks TRBD1, but there is no DNA to check that call. The CDR3 totals 15 residues. Germline CDR1 is LGHNA and CDR2 is YNFKEQ. CDR3 sequence: CASSQAGTDRNTIYF.

The J gene is TRBJ2-7, the V gene TRBV9; TCRdb names TRBD2, which stays unverified in the absence of DNA. There are 16 residues in the CDR3. The germline V gene has CDR1 SGDLS and CDR2 YYNGEE. The CDR3 reads CASSVGGRADLYEQYF.

This chain connects TRBV3-1 to TRBJ2-7; checking the TCRdb D call of TRBD1 is not possible without DNA. The CDR3 runs 15 residues. The germline V gene has CDR1 LGHDT and CDR2 YNNKEL (reference sequence). The CDR3 loop is CASSRSGTGRSEQYF.

The V call is TRBV20-1, the J call TRBJ2-7; lacking DNA, the TRBD2 call made by TCRdb goes unchecked. The CDR3 runs to 14 residues. Germline V CDR1 and CDR2: DFQATT, SNEGSKA (reference sequence). CDR3 residues: CSARHSGARDEQYF.

This chain links TRBV4-1 with TRBJ1-4. Germline-derived CDR1 and CDR2 are MGHRA and YSYEKL. The CDR3 loop spans 13 amino acids. CDR3 sequence reads: CASSLSLGEKLFF.